Listed below are T cell receptor beta chains from one sample, sequenced in a study of beta chain features in type 1 diabetes. TCRdb's copy holds only in-frame clones and misses some; the assay was immunoSEQ multiplex PCR. The table lists about 160,000 clones, around 7.9% of them singletons. Sequences were obtained from central memory CD4+ T cells from blood. The receptors shown here come from a man in his late teens or twenties with type 1 diabetes. Each CDR3 is given with its conserved first and last residue. The order of the fields is J gene, V gene, D gene, clone size, CDR3 DNA, CDR3 protein. The D gene is left open where the match is weak. Not all rows give a size; the values are once, few, many and, for expanded clones, a class.

J gene: TRBJ2-7; V gene: TRBV2; D gene: TRBD1; clone size: .; CDR3 DNA: TGTGCCAGCAGCCCCTCAAGGCGAGGGGGCAGGTCCTACGAGCAGTACTTC; CDR3 protein: CASSPSRRGGRSYEQYF
J gene: TRBJ1-1; V gene: TRBV9; D gene: .; clone size: few; CDR3 DNA: TGTGCCAGCAGCGTTAGCTACAGGTTCCCGAACACTGAAGCTTTCTTT; CDR3 protein: CASSVSYRFPNTEAFF
J gene: TRBJ1-1; V gene: TRBV9; D gene: .; clone size: .; CDR3 DNA: TGTGCCAGCACCCCTTCCCTAGGGGGCACTGAAGCTTTCTTT; CDR3 protein: CASTPSLGGTEAFF
J gene: TRBJ2-5; V gene: TRBV7-2; D gene: .; clone size: few; CDR3 DNA: TGTGCCAGCAGCTTACAAGGCAGCGAGGAGACCCAGTACTTC; CDR3 protein: CASSLQGSEETQYF
J gene: TRBJ1-4; V gene: TRBV18; D gene: .; clone size: .; CDR3 DNA: TGTGCCAGCTCACCACCGGTCGGGGGAGGAGAAAAACTGTTTTTT; CDR3 protein: CASSPPVGGGEKLFF
J gene: TRBJ1-5; V gene: TRBV7-2; D gene: TRBD1; clone size: .; CDR3 DNA: TGTGCCAGCAGCATATACAGGGGGGTCCAGCATTTT; CDR3 protein: CASSIYRGVQHF
J gene: TRBJ1-1; V gene: TRBV19; D gene: .; clone size: .; CDR3 DNA: TGTGCCAGTAGTATTGTTATAGGGGCTCCCACGAACACTGAAGCTTTCTTT; CDR3 protein: CASSIVIGAPTNTEAFF
J gene: TRBJ1-1; V gene: TRBV6-6; D gene: .; clone size: .; CDR3 DNA: TGTGCCAGCAGCAATCCGGGGGAGAACACTGAAGCTTTCTTT; CDR3 protein: CASSNPGENTEAFF
J gene: TRBJ2-2; V gene: TRBV19; D gene: TRBD1; clone size: .; CDR3 DNA: TGTGCCAGTAGTATTCAGGGGGCGTCAGGGGAGCTGTTTTTT; CDR3 protein: CASSIQGASGELFF
J gene: TRBJ2-1; V gene: TRBV7-9; D gene: TRBD1; clone size: few; CDR3 DNA: TGTGCCAGCAGCTTCTCGGGGGGACAGGGGTCCTACAATGAGCAGTTCTTC; CDR3 protein: CASSFSGGQGSYNEQFF
J gene: TRBJ2-7; V gene: TRBV6-5; D gene: TRBD1; clone size: .; CDR3 DNA: TGTGCCAGCAGAGCGGACAGGGCCCCCTACGAGCAGTACTTC; CDR3 protein: CASRADRAPYEQYF
J gene: TRBJ2-4; V gene: TRBV18; D gene: TRBD1; clone size: few; CDR3 DNA: TGTGCCAGCTCACCGGGACAGGATACCATTCAGTACTTC; CDR3 protein: CASSPGQDTIQYF
J gene: TRBJ2-7; V gene: TRBV5-1; D gene: .; clone size: few; CDR3 DNA: TGCGCCAGCAGCTCATCCTTTGGGCCCCTCTCCTACGAGCAGTACTTC; CDR3 protein: CASSSSFGPLSYEQYF
J gene: TRBJ2-3; V gene: TRBV5-6; D gene: .; clone size: few; CDR3 DNA: TGTGCCAGCAGCACCCTGCAGACAGATACGCAGTATTTT; CDR3 protein: CASSTLQTDTQYF
J gene: TRBJ1-6; V gene: TRBV10-1; D gene: TRBD1; clone size: .; CDR3 DNA: TGCGCCAGCAGTTTACAGGGGAATTCACCCCTCCACTTT; CDR3 protein: CASSLQGNSPLHF
J gene: TRBJ2-1; V gene: TRBV28; D gene: TRBD2; clone size: .; CDR3 DNA: TGTGCCAGCAGTTTATATGGGCTTGGGGAGGGCCAGTTCTTC; CDR3 protein: CASSLYGLGEGQFF
J gene: TRBJ1-1; V gene: TRBV7-2; D gene: .; clone size: few; CDR3 DNA: TGTGCCAGCAGCTTAGCGAGTGTTAGGAACACTGAAGCTTTCTTT; CDR3 protein: CASSLASVRNTEAFF
J gene: TRBJ1-5; V gene: TRBV19; D gene: .; clone size: .; CDR3 DNA: TGTGCCAGTAGTATAGGAAGGGGAACTCAGCCCCAGCATTTT; CDR3 protein: CASSIGRGTQPQHF
J gene: TRBJ2-3; V gene: TRBV29-1; D gene: TRBD2; clone size: few; CDR3 DNA: TGCTGCCTAGCGGGGGTCACAGATACGCAGTATTTT; CDR3 protein: CCLAGVTDTQYF
J gene: TRBJ2-7; V gene: TRBV15; D gene: TRBD2; clone size: few; CDR3 DNA: TGTGCCACCAGCGCGGGGGGACTCAGGAACTCCTACGAGCAGTACTTC; CDR3 protein: CATSAGGLRNSYEQYF
J gene: TRBJ2-2; V gene: TRBV5-1; D gene: .; clone size: many; CDR3 DNA: TGCGCCAGCAGCTTGGGAGCGAGCGGGGAGCTGTTTTTT; CDR3 protein: CASSLGASGELFF
J gene: TRBJ2-7; V gene: TRBV28; D gene: .; clone size: .; CDR3 DNA: TGTGCCAGCAGCGAGCTCTACGAGCAGTACTTC; CDR3 protein: CASSELYEQYF
J gene: TRBJ1-3; V gene: TRBV6-6; D gene: TRBD1; clone size: .; CDR3 DNA: TGTGCCAGCAGTTACGGACAGGGCGCAGGAAACACCATATATTTT; CDR3 protein: CASSYGQGAGNTIYF
J gene: TRBJ1-4; V gene: TRBV6-5; D gene: TRBD1; clone size: .; CDR3 DNA: TGTGCCAGCAGAGCTCCCGGGACAGTAAATGAAAAACTGTTTTTT; CDR3 protein: CASRAPGTVNEKLFF
J gene: TRBJ1-1; V gene: TRBV5-1; D gene: TRBD1; clone size: few; CDR3 DNA: TGCGCCAGCAGTCCTCTGACAGGGGGCACTGAAGCTTTCTTT; CDR3 protein: CASSPLTGGTEAFF
J gene: TRBJ1-2; V gene: TRBV14; D gene: .; clone size: .; CDR3 DNA: TGTGCCAGCAGCCAGGACAGAACCTATGGCTACACCTTC; CDR3 protein: CASSQDRTYGYTF
J gene: TRBJ2-3; V gene: TRBV19; D gene: TRBD2; clone size: few; CDR3 DNA: TGTGCCAGTAGTACCCTCTTGGGACTAGCGGGAGAGCGAGATACGCAGTATTTT; CDR3 protein: CASSTLLGLAGERDTQYF
J gene: TRBJ1-5; V gene: TRBV5-4; D gene: .; clone size: few; CDR3 DNA: TGTGCCAGCAGCTTGGACAGTCAGCCCCAGCATTTT; CDR3 protein: CASSLDSQPQHF
J gene: TRBJ1-2; V gene: TRBV30; D gene: TRBD1; clone size: few; CDR3 DNA: TGTGCCTGGAGTGTAAGGGGGACAGGCTATGGCTACACCTTC; CDR3 protein: CAWSVRGTGYGYTF
J gene: TRBJ2-1; V gene: TRBV4-3; D gene: .; clone size: .; CDR3 DNA: TGCGCCAGCAGCCAATCCCCGGGATTTGCGCAGTTCTTC; CDR3 protein: CASSQSPGFAQFF
J gene: TRBJ2-7; V gene: TRBV6-6; D gene: .; clone size: .; CDR3 DNA: TGTGCCAGCAGTTACAACGGGATTAGCTCCTACGAGCAGTACTTC; CDR3 protein: CASSYNGISSYEQYF
J gene: TRBJ1-3; V gene: TRBV11-3; D gene: .; clone size: few; CDR3 DNA: TGTGCCAGCAGCTCCGACGGACTCTCTGGAAACACCATATATTTT; CDR3 protein: CASSSDGLSGNTIYF
J gene: TRBJ2-1; V gene: TRBV30; D gene: TRBD2; clone size: many; CDR3 DNA: TGTGCCTGGAGTCACAAGGGACTAGCGGGAATGGAGCAGTTCTTC; CDR3 protein: CAWSHKGLAGMEQFF
J gene: TRBJ2-5; V gene: TRBV27; D gene: TRBD2; clone size: few; CDR3 DNA: TGTGCCAGCAGTTTCAAAACTAGCGGGAGGGCTTCGGAGACCCAGTACTTC; CDR3 protein: CASSFKTSGRASETQYF
J gene: TRBJ1-2; V gene: TRBV6-6; D gene: .; clone size: few; CDR3 DNA: TGTGCCAGCAGTCTTACCTGGACAGCGGGAAATAATGGCTACACCTTC; CDR3 protein: CASSLTWTAGNNGYTF
J gene: TRBJ1-2; V gene: TRBV27; D gene: .; clone size: few; CDR3 DNA: TGTGCCAGCAGTCCGGGTGGGGCAGGCTACTATGGCTACACCTTC; CDR3 protein: CASSPGGAGYYGYTF
J gene: TRBJ2-7; V gene: TRBV2; D gene: TRBD1; clone size: .; CDR3 DNA: TGTGCCAGCAGTGATCCGGGACAGGGTACCTACTACGAGCAGTACTTC; CDR3 protein: CASSDPGQGTYYEQYF
J gene: TRBJ2-1; V gene: TRBV28; D gene: TRBD1; clone size: few; CDR3 DNA: TGTGCCAGCATTCGGGACAGATACAATGAGCAGTTCTTC; CDR3 protein: CASIRDRYNEQFF
J gene: TRBJ2-1; V gene: TRBV6-1; D gene: TRBD2; clone size: few; CDR3 DNA: TGTGCCAGCAGTGAAGCGGGAGCTAGCGGGGCCCATGAGCAGTTCTTC; CDR3 protein: CASSEAGASGAHEQFF
J gene: TRBJ1-2; V gene: TRBV30; D gene: .; clone size: few; CDR3 DNA: TGTGCCTGGAGAACTCCGGGGATCTATGGCTACACCTTC; CDR3 protein: CAWRTPGIYGYTF
J gene: TRBJ2-7; V gene: TRBV7-2; D gene: TRBD1; clone size: few; CDR3 DNA: TGTGCCAGCAGCTTCGGACAGGGCCGCGAGCAGTACTTC; CDR3 protein: CASSFGQGREQYF
J gene: TRBJ1-2; V gene: TRBV4-2; D gene: TRBD1; clone size: .; CDR3 DNA: TGTGCCAGCAGCCAAGGGACAGGCTTCTATGGCTACACCTTC; CDR3 protein: CASSQGTGFYGYTF
J gene: TRBJ2-5; V gene: TRBV30; D gene: TRBD1; clone size: few; CDR3 DNA: TGTGCCTGGAGTACAGGGGCGGAGACCCAGTACTTC; CDR3 protein: CAWSTGAETQYF
J gene: TRBJ1-1; V gene: TRBV7-2; D gene: .; clone size: few; CDR3 DNA: TGTGCCAGCAGCCCCCCGGGGGACACTGAAGCTTTCTTT; CDR3 protein: CASSPPGDTEAFF
J gene: TRBJ2-1; V gene: TRBV10-3; D gene: TRBD1; clone size: .; CDR3 DNA: TGTGCCATCGGACGCTCTGGACAGGGACCCAATGAGCAGTTCTTC; CDR3 protein: CAIGRSGQGPNEQFF
J gene: TRBJ1-1; V gene: TRBV11-2; D gene: .; clone size: .; CDR3 DNA: TGTGCCAGCAGCTTAACAGGTCCTTACACTGAAGCTTTCTTT; CDR3 protein: CASSLTGPYTEAFF
J gene: TRBJ1-2; V gene: TRBV9; D gene: .; clone size: few; CDR3 DNA: TGTGCCAGCAGCGTAAAAAACAGACACCGCACTCCTTATAACTATGGCTACACCTTC; CDR3 protein: CASSVKNRHRTPYNYGYTF
J gene: TRBJ2-5; V gene: TRBV5-6; D gene: .; clone size: .; CDR3 DNA: TGTGCCAGCAGCTTGACCCTTACAGGGAAAGAGACCCAGTACTTC; CDR3 protein: CASSLTLTGKETQYF
J gene: TRBJ2-1; V gene: TRBV7-6; D gene: .; clone size: few; CDR3 DNA: TGTGCCAGCAGCTTTAGGAGCGTCTTC; CDR3 protein: CASSFRSVF
J gene: TRBJ1-1; V gene: TRBV5-1; D gene: .; clone size: few; CDR3 DNA: TGCGCCAGCAGCACACAACAGGGCACTGAAGCTTTCTTT; CDR3 protein: CASSTQQGTEAFF
J gene: TRBJ2-2; V gene: TRBV4-2; D gene: TRBD2; clone size: few; CDR3 DNA: TGTGCCAGCAGCCAAGATCCAGCGGGAGGGGCGAACACCGGGGAGCTGTTTTTT; CDR3 protein: CASSQDPAGGANTGELFF
J gene: TRBJ2-3; V gene: TRBV7-2; D gene: TRBD2; clone size: .; CDR3 DNA: TGTGCCAGCAGTCCGGGGCGGGGGGTAGATACGCAGTATTTT; CDR3 protein: CASSPGRGVDTQYF
J gene: TRBJ2-5; V gene: TRBV2; D gene: TRBD2; clone size: .; CDR3 DNA: TGTGCCAGCACCCGGACTAGCGGGGAGACCCAGTACTTC; CDR3 protein: CASTRTSGETQYF
J gene: TRBJ1-1; V gene: TRBV5-6; D gene: TRBD1; clone size: few; CDR3 DNA: TGTGCCAGCAGCTTGGTGGGACAGGGTGGATGGAACACTGAAGCTTTCTTT; CDR3 protein: CASSLVGQGGWNTEAFF
J gene: TRBJ1-2; V gene: TRBV30; D gene: TRBD1; clone size: few; CDR3 DNA: TGTGCCTGGAGGTGGACAGGGTATGGCTACACCTTC; CDR3 protein: CAWRWTGYGYTF